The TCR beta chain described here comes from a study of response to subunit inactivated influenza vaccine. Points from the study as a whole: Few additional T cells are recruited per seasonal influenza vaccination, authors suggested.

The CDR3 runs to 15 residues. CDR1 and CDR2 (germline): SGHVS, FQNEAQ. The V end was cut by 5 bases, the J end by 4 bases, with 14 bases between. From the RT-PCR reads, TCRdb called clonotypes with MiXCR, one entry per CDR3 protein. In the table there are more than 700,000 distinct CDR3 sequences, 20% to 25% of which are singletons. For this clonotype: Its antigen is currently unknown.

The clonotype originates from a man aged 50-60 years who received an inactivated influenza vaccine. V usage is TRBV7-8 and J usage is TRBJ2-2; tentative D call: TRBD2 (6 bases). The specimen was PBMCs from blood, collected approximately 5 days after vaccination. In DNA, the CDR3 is TGTGCCAGCAGCGCAATGCGGGGCGCCACCGGGGAGCTGTTTTTT. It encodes CASSAMRGATGELFF.